The clone carrying this TCR beta chain was detected only a few times. Its antigen remains unidentified. This sample was taken from a study of T-cell reconstitution after alpha-beta-depleted transplantation in children. Findings of the study overall: T-cell counts and diversity were attributed mostly to newly produced T cells one year after transplant. Roughly two months post-transplant, alpha-beta T cells reportedly originated from several hundred graft clones that had expanded.

Unique molecular identifiers were used in preparing the TCRbeta library. TCRdb independently ran MiXCR on the PCR reads; one entry per CDR3 protein. The repertoire has about 130,000 distinct CDR3 sequences, around a tenth of them found once; the top ten carry 24%. The CDR3 loop spans 17 amino acids. The germline V gene has CDR1 SGHRS and CDR2 YFSETQ. V lost 0 bases to trimming and J lost 0 bases, with 10 bases between them. The TCR comes from a girl under two years old who had a stem cell transplant for combined immunodeficiency, so the T cells may come from the graft donor. The chain couples TRBV5-1 to TRBJ2-6, with D possibly called TRBD1 or TRBD2 (5 bases each). This specimen consisted of PBMCs, mostly from graft donor cells, obtained 180 days after TCRalphabeta/CD19-depleted stem cell transplant. The CDR3 here is CASSLAGRISGANVLTF. The CDR3 nucleotides read TGCGCCAGCAGCTTGGCGGGACGGATCTCTGGGGCCAACGTCCTGACTTTC.